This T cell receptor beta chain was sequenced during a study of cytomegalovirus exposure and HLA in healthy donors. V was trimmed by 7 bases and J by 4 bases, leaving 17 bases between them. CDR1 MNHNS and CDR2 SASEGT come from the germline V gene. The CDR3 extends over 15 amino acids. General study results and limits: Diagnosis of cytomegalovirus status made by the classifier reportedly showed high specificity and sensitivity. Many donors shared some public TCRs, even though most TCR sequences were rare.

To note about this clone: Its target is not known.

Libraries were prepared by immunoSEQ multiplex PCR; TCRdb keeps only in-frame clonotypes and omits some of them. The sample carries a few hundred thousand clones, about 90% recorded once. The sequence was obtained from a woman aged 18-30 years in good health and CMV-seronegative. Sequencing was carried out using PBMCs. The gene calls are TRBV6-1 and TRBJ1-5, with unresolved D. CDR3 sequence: CASTGQGRMNQPQHF. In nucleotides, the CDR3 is TGTGCCAGCACGGGTCAAGGCAGAATGAATCAGCCCCAGCATTTT.